The sequence of this T cell receptor (beta chain) was determined in a study of T cell responses to AZD1222 COVID-19 vaccine. In the study overall: Second-dose intervals of approximately 4 or approximately 12 weeks were pooled. Findings and limits, study-wide: The peak T cell response came first, and repertoires were sampled only after it. Mostly white British, mostly female donors; authors suggested clonal diversity may be underestimated.

The V gene's germline CDR1 is SEHNR and CDR2 FQNEAQ (reference sequence). After removal of 5 bases from V and 0 bases from J, the junction contained 8 bases not matched to a gene. The length of the CDR3 is 17 residues. Sequencing was performed with immunoSEQ multiplex PCR; in TCRdb, only in-frame clones are kept and a portion is missing. The sample includes about 160,000 clones, approximately 93% of them seen just once. Points on this clone: Its antigen remains unidentified.

The receptor's source is an adult in good health. The sample in question was peripheral blood, obtained on day 0 of AZD1222 vaccination. The chain uses TRBV7-9 and TRBJ1-3; the match to TRBD1 covers 9 bases. The CDR3 DNA reads as TGTGCCAGCAGCACCCACAGGGGGCCCAGCTCTGGAAACACCATATATTTT. This sequence encodes CASSTHRGPSSGNTIYF.